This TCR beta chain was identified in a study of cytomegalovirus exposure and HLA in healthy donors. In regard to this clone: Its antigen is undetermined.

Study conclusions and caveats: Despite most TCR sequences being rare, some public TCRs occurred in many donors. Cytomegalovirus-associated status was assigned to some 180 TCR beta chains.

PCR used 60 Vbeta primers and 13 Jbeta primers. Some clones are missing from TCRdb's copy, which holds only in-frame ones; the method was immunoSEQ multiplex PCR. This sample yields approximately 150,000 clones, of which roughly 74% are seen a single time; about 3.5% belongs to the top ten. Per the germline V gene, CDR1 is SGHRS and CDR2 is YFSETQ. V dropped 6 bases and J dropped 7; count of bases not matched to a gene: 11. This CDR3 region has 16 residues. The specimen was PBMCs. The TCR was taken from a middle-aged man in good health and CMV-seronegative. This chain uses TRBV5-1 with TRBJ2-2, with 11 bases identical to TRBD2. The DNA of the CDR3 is TGCGCCAGCACCTCCCTTAGCGGGGGGGCGAACGGGGAGCTGTTTTTT. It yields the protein CASTSLSGGANGELFF.